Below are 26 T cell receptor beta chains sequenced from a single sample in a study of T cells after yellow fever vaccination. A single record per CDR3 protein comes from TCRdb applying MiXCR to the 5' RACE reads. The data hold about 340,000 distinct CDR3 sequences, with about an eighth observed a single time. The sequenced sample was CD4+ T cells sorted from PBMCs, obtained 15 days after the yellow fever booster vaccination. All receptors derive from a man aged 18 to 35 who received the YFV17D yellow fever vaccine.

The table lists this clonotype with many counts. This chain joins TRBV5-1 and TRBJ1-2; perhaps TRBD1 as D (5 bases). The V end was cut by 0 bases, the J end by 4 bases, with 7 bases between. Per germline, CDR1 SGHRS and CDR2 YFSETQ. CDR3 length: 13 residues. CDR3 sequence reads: CASSLGQLYGYTF. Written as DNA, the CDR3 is TGCGCCAGCAGCTTGGGACAGCTCTATGGCTACACCTTC.

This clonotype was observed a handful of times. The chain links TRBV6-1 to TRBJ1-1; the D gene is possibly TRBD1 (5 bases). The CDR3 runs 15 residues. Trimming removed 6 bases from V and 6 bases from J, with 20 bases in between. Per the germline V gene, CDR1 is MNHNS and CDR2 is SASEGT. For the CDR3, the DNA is TGTGCCAGCAGGGCACTAATGGGGGGTCCCGCTGAAGCTTTCTTT. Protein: CASRALMGGPAEAFF.

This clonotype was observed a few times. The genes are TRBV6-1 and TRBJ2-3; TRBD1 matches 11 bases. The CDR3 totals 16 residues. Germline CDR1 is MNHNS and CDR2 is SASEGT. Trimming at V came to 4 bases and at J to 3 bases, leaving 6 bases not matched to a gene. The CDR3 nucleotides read TGTGCCAGCAGTGTGGGGACAGGGGGTGGAACAGATACGCAGTATTTT. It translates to CASSVGTGGGTDTQYF.

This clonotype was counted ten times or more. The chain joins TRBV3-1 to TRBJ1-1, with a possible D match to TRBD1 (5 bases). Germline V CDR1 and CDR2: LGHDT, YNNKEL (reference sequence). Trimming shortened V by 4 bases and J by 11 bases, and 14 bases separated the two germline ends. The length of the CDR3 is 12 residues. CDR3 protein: CASSPRGRRAFF. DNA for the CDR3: TGTGCCAGCAGCCCCCGGGGCAGGAGGGCTTTCTTT.

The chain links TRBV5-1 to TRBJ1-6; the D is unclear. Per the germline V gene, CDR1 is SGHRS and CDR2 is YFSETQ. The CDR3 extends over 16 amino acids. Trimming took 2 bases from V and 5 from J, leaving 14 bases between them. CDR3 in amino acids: CASSFSPRGDNSPLHF. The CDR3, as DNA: TGCGCCAGCAGCTTTTCCCCGCGGGGAGATAATTCACCCCTCCACTTT. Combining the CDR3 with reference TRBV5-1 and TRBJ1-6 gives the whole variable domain KAGVTQTPRYLIKTRGQQVTLSCSPISGHRSVSWYQQTPGQGLQFLFEYFSETQRNKGNFPGRFSGRQFSNSRSEMNVSTLELGDSALYLCASSFSPRGDNSPLHFGNGTRLTVT.

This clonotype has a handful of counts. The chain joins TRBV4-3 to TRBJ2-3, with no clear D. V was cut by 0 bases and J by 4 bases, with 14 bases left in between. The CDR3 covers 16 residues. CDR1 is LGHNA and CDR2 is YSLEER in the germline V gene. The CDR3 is CASSQDLGFRADTQYF. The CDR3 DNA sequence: TGCGCCAGCAGCCAAGACTTGGGTTTTAGGGCAGATACGCAGTATTTT.

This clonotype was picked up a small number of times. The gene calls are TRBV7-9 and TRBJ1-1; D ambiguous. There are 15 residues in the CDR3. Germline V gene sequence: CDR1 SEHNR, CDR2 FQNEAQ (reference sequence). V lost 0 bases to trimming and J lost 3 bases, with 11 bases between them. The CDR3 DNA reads TGTGCCAGCAGCTTAGCTATGGCCCGGGACACTGAAGCTTTCTTT. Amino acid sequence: CASSLAMARDTEAFF.

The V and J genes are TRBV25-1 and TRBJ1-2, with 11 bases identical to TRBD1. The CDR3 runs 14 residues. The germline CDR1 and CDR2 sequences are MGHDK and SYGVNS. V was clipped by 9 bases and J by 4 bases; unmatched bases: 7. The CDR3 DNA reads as TGTGCCAGTGATCCGGGGACAGGGGGCTATGGCTACACCTTC. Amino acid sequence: CASDPGTGGYGYTF.

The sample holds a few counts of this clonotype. CDR3 region: CSVEGLAGGPVYNEQFF. The CDR3, as DNA: TGCAGCGTTGAGGGACTAGCGGGGGGTCCCGTCTACAATGAGCAGTTCTTC. The J gene is TRBJ2-1, the V gene TRBV29-1; the match to TRBD2 covers 15 bases. The germline CDR1 and CDR2 sequences are SQVTM and ANQGSEA. The CDR3 runs 17 residues. V lost 3 bases to trimming and J lost 3 bases; unmatched junction nucleotides: 6.

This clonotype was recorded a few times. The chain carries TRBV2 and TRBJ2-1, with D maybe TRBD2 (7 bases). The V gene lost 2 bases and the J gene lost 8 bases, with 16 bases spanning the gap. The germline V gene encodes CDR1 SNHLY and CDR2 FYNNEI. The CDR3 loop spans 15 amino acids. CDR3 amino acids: CASSEWVRGGYEQFF. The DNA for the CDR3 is TGTGCCAGCAGTGAATGGGTCAGGGGAGGGTATGAGCAGTTCTTC.

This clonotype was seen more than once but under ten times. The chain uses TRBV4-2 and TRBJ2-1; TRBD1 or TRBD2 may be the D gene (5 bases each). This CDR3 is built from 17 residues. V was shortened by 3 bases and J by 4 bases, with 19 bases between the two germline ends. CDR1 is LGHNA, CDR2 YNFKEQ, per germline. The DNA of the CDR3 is TGTGCCAGCAGCCACCATTTGATGGGGGAGCAATACAATGAGCAGTTCTTC. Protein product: CASSHHLMGEQYNEQFF.

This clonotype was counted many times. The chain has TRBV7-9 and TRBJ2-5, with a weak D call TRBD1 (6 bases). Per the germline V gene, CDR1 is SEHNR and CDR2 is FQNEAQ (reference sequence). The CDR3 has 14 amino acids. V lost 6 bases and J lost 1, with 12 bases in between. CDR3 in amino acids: CASRKTGPQETQYF. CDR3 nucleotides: TGTGCCAGCAGAAAGACAGGACCCCAAGAGACCCAGTACTTC.

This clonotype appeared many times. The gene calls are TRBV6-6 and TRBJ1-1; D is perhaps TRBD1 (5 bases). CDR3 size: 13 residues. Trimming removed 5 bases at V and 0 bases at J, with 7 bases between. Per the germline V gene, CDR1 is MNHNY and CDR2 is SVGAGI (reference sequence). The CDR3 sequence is CASSTTVNTEAFF. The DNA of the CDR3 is TGTGCCAGCAGTACGACAGTGAACACTGAAGCTTTCTTT.

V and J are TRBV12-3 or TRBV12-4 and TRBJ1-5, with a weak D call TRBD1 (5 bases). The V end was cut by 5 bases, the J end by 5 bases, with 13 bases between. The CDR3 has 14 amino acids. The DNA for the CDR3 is TGTGCCAGCAGTCCGATTGACAGAGATCAGCCCCAGCATTTT. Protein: CASSPIDRDQPQHF.

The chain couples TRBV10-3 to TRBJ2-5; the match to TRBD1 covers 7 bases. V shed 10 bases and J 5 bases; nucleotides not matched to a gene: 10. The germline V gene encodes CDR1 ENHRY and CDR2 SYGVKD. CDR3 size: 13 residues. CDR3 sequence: CATAEGARETQYF. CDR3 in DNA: TGTGCCACAGCAGAGGGGGCCCGGGAGACCCAGTACTTC.

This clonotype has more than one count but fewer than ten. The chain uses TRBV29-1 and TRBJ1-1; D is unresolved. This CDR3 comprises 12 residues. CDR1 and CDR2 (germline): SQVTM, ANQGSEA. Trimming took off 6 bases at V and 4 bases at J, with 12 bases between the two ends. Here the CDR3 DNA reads TGCAGCGTGGAGGGATGGGTCACTGAAGCTTTCTTT. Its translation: CSVEGWVTEAFF. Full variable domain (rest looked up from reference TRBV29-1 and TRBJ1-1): SAVISQKPSRDICQRGTSLTIQCQVDSQVTMMFWYRQQPGQSLTLIATANQGSEATYESGFVIDKFPISRPNLTFSTLTVSNMSPEDSSIYLCSVEGWVTEAFFGQGTRLTVV.

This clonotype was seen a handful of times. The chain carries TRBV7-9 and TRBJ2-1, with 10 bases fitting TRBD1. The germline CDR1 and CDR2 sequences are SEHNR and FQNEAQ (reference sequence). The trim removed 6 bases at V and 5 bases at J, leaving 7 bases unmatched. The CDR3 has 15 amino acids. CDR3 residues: CASSLDRGAHNEQFF. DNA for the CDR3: TGTGCCAGCAGTTTGGACAGGGGGGCCCACAATGAGCAGTTCTTC. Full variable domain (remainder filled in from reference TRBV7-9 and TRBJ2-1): DTGVSQNPRHKITKRGQNVTFRCDPISEHNRLYWYRQTLGQGPEFLTYFQNEAQLEKSRLLSDRFSAERPKGSFSTLEIQRTEQGDSAMYLCASSLDRGAHNEQFFGPGTRLTVL.

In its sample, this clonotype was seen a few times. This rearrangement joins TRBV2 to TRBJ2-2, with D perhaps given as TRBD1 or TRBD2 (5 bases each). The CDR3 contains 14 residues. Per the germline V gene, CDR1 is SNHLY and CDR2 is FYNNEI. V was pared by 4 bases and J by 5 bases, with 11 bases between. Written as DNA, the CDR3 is TGTGCCAGCAGTGGACAGACTACAACCGGGGAGCTGTTTTTT. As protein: CASSGQTTTGELFF.

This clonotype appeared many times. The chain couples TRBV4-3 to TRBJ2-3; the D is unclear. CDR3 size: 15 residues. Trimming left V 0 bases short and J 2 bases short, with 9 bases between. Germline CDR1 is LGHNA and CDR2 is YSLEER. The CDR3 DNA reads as TGCGCCAGCAGCCAAGAACCCCAGGACACAGATACGCAGTATTTT. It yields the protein CASSQEPQDTDTQYF.

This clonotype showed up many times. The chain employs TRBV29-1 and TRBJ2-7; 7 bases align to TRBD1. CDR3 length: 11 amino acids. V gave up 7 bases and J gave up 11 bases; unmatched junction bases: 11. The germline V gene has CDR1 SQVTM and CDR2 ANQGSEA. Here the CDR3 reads CSAGTARREYF. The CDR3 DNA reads TGCAGCGCCGGGACAGCTCGGCGGGAGTACTTC.

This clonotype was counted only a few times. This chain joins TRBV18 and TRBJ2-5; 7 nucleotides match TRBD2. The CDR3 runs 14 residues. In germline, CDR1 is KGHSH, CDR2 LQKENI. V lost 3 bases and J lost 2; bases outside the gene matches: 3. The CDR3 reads CASSPQAGQETQYF. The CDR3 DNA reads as TGTGCCAGCTCACCTCAAGCGGGGCAAGAGACCCAGTACTTC.

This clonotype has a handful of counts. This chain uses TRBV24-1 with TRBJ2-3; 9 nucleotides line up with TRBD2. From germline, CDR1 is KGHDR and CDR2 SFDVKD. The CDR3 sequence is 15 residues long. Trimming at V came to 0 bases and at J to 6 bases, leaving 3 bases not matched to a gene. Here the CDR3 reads CATSDLGGGADTQYF. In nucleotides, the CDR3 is TGTGCCACCAGTGATTTGGGCGGGGGGGCCGATACGCAGTATTTT.

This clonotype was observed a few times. DNA for the CDR3: TGCGCCAGCAGCTTGGGGGGTGGTGGTGAAGCTTTCTTT. This gives the protein CASSLGGGGEAFF. The chain recombines TRBV5-1 with TRBJ1-1; D is ambiguous. Germline V gives CDR1 SGHRS, CDR2 YFSETQ. The ends were cut back, 0 bases at V and 7 bases at J, with 10 bases in the middle. This CDR3 is 13 amino acids long. The whole variable domain, filled in from reference TRBV5-1 and TRBJ1-1, reads KAGVTQTPRYLIKTRGQQVTLSCSPISGHRSVSWYQQTPGQGLQFLFEYFSETQRNKGNFPGRFSGRQFSNSRSEMNVSTLELGDSALYLCASSLGGGGEAFFGQGTRLTVV.

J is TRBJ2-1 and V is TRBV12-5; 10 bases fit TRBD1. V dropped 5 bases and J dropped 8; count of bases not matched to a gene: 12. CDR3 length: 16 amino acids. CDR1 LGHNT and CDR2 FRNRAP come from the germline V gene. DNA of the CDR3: TGTGCTAGTGGTCCATGGGACAGGGGTATTCTGGATGAGCAGTTCTTC. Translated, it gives CASGPWDRGILDEQFF.

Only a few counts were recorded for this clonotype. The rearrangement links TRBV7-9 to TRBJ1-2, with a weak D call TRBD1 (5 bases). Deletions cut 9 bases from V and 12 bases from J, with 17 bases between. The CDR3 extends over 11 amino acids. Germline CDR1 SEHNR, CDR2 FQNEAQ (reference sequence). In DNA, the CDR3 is TGTGCCAGTGGGACCCAGGTCGGGAACACCTTC. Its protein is CASGTQVGNTF.

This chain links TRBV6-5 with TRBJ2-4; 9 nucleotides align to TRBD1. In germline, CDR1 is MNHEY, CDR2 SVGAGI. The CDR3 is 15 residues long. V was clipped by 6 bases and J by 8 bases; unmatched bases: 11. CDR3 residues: CASSSLGQGTDIQYF. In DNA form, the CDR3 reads TGTGCCAGCAGCTCCCTCGGACAGGGGACGGACATTCAGTACTTC.